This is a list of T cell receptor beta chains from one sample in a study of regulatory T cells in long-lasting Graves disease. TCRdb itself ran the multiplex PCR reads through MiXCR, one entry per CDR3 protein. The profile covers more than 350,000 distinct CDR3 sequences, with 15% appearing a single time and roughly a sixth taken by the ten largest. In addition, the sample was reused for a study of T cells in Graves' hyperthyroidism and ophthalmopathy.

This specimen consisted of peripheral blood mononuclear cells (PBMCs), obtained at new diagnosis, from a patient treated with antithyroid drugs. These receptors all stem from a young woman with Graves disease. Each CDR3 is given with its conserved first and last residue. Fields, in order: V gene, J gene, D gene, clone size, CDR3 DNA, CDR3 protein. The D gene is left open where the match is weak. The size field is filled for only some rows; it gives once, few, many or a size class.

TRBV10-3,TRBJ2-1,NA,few,TGTGCCATCACCAGGAAACCCCGGGGGACCCTAGCTGCATATGGGCAGTTCTTC,CAITRKPRGTLAAYGQFF
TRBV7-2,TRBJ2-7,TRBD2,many,TGTGCCAGCAGCTTAGTTACCGGGACTAGCGGGGGCCTAACCGAGCAGTACTTC,CASSLVTGTSGGLTEQYF
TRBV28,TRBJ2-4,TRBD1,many,TGTGCCAGCAGTCTGCTTGAGGGACAGGGAAGGTTTGTCAAAAACATTCAGTACTTC,CASSLLEGQGRFVKNIQYF
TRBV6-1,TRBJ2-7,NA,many,TGTGCCAGCAGGCTCCGCGATTGGAGCTACGAGCAGTACTTC,CASRLRDWSYEQYF
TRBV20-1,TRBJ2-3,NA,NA,TGCAGTGCTAGAGACGCCCCGAGGCCCCTAGGGGATACGCAGTATTTT,CSARDAPRPLGDTQYF
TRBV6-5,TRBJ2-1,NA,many,TGTGCCAGCAGTTTGTCCGAGGGAGGTGAGCAGTTCTTC,CASSLSEGGEQFF
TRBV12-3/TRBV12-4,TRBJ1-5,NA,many,TGTGCCAGCAGTTTAGGGGGGGCTTTCAATCAGCCCCAGCATTTT,CASSLGGAFNQPQHF
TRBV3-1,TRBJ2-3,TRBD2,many,TGTGCCAGCAGCCAAAGAAGCGGGAGTGTTGCAGATACGCAGTATTTT,CASSQRSGSVADTQYF
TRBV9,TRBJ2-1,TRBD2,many,TGTGCCAGCAGCGTAGGACGGATAGCGGGAATGGATGAGCAGTTCTTC,CASSVGRIAGMDEQFF
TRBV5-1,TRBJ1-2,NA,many,TGCGCCAGCAGTCTAGGGGCGTACTATGGCTACACCTTC,CASSLGAYYGYTF
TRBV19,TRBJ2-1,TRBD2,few,TGTGCCAGTAGTATGAGCGGGGCCTACAATGAGCAGTTCTTC,CASSMSGAYNEQFF
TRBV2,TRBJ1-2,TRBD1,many,TGTGCCAGCAGTGTGGCGGGACAGGGCTATGGCTACACCTTC,CASSVAGQGYGYTF
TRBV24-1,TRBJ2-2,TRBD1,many,TGTGCCACCAGTGATTCTCGGACAGGACATGCGAACACCGGGGAGCTGTTTTTT,CATSDSRTGHANTGELFF
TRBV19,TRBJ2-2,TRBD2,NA,TGTGCCAGTAGTGGCCGGGAGGGCCTAGGCGGGGAGCTGTTTTTT,CASSGREGLGGELFF
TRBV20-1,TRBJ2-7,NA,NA,TGCAGTACTTCTTCTCTGGGACACTCCTACAATGAGCAGTACTTC,CSTSSLGHSYNEQYF
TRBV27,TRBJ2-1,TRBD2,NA,TGTGCCAGCACGGGGCGGGAGGGCAATGAGCAGTTCTTC,CASTGREGNEQFF
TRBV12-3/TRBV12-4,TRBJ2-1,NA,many,TGTGCCAGCAGTTTTAGGACTCCCACAGACAATGAGCAGTTCTTC,CASSFRTPTDNEQFF
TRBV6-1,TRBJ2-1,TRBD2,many,TGTGCCAGCAGTCCCCCGGGGCTAGCGGGCAATGAGCAGTTCTTC,CASSPPGLAGNEQFF
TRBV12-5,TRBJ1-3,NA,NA,TGTGCTAGTGGTTTGGTAGGTGGTGGCACCATATATTTT,CASGLVGGGTIYF
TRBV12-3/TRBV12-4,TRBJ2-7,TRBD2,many,TGTGCCAGCAGACCGGGACTAGCGGGAGGCACCTACGAGCAGTACTTC,CASRPGLAGGTYEQYF
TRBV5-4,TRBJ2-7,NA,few,TGTGCCAGCAGCTCCCCGGAAGACTACGAGCAGTACTTC,CASSSPEDYEQYF
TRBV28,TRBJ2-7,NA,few,TGTGCCAGCGAGCAGCGTTCCTACGAGCAGTACTTC,CASEQRSYEQYF
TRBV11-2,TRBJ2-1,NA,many,TGTGCCAGCAGCTCCTTAGCGGCGTCCTACAATGAGCAGTTCTTC,CASSSLAASYNEQFF
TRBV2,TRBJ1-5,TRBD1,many,TGTGCCAGCAGAAGACAGGGGGATGGCAATCAGCCCCAGCATTTT,CASRRQGDGNQPQHF
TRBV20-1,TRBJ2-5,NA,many,TGCAGTGCCCAAGGCCCGAGCCAAGAGACCCAGTACTTC,CSAQGPSQETQYF
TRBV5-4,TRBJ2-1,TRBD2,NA,TGTGCCAGCAGCTTGGGGGCTAGCGGGAGTCGTGAGCAGTTCTTC,CASSLGASGSREQFF
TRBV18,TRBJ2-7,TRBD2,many,TGTGCCGTGCGGGGGGTCAGGTCCTACGAGCAGTACTTC,CAVRGVRSYEQYF
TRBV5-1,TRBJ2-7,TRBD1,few,TGCGCCAGCAGCCCGGACAGGGCCTACTACGAGCAGTACTTC,CASSPDRAYYEQYF
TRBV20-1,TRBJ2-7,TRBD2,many,TGCAGTGCTAGAGGGGCGGGAGGCCGCTACGAGCAGTACTTC,CSARGAGGRYEQYF
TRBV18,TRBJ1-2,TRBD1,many,TGTGCCAGCTCACCTATTACAGGGGCGGAAGGCTACACCTTC,CASSPITGAEGYTF
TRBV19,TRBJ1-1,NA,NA,TGTGCCAGTACCCCAGGAGGGTTCGCGACTGAAGCTTTCTTT,CASTPGGFATEAFF
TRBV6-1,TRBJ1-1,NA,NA,TGTGCCAGCAGCAAAGAAATGACAGGGAACACTGAAGCTTTCTTT,CASSKEMTGNTEAFF
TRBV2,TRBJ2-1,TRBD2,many,TGTGCCAGCAGCCGGGGGGTTCGGGACTGGAGCTCCTACAATGAGCAGTTCTTC,CASSRGVRDWSSYNEQFF
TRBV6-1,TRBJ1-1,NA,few,TGTGCCAGCAGTGAAGCATTGGGGGGCGGCACTGAAGCTTTCTTT,CASSEALGGGTEAFF
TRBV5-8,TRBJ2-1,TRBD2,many,TGTGCCAGCAGCTGGCGGACTAGCGGGAGCGGCAATGAGCAGTTCTTC,CASSWRTSGSGNEQFF
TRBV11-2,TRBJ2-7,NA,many,TGTGCCAGCAGCTCCTACGCCCAGCGTACCTCATCCTACGAGCAGTACTTC,CASSSYAQRTSSYEQYF